The 16 T cell receptor beta chains presented below share a single source sample, sequenced in a study of control samples from healthy donors and cancer patients. Assay used: immunoSEQ multiplex PCR; TCRdb lists only in-frame clones, some missing. The sample records about 160,000 clones, over 90% being singletons. The sequencing sample was made of blood. The receptors shown here come from a woman in her twenties or thirties in good health.

V usage is TRBV28 and J usage is TRBJ2-7; D is ambiguous. V was clipped by 3 bases and J by 7 bases, with 13 bases between them. The CDR3 contains 13 residues. CDR1 is MDHEN, CDR2 SYDVKM, per germline. The CDR3 DNA reads as TGTGCCAGCAGTTTGTCCCCCCTTTGGGAGCAGTACTTC. This codes for CASSLSPLWEQYF.

The V gene is TRBV12-3 or TRBV12-4, the J gene TRBJ1-2, with D hard to call. The CDR3 length is 11 residues. V was shortened by 2 bases and J by 8 bases, with 6 bases between the two germline ends. The CDR3 nucleotides are TGTGCCAGCAGTTTATTAAGGGGCTACACCTTC. It is translated as CASSLLRGYTF.

The CDR3 spells CASSWTVNYGYTF. DNA for the CDR3: TGTGCCAGCAGCTGGACAGTCAACTATGGCTACACCTTC. The chain employs TRBV28 and TRBJ1-2; TRBD1 might be the D (6 bases). This CDR3 is built from 13 residues. V was pared by 6 bases and J by 2 bases, with 10 bases between. The germline V gene encodes CDR1 MDHEN and CDR2 SYDVKM.

V usage is TRBV4-1 and J usage is TRBJ1-1, with 9 nucleotides matching TRBD1. In germline, CDR1 is MGHRA, CDR2 YSYEKL. This CDR3 has 14 amino acids. V was pared by 5 bases and J by 4 bases, with 5 bases of the junction left unmatched. CDR3 nucleotides: TGCGCCAGCAGCGAGGGACAGGGTGTCACTGAAGCTTTCTTT. Translated, it gives CASSEGQGVTEAFF.

The chain combines TRBV5-4 with TRBJ2-5; 8 nucleotides line up with TRBD2. In germline, CDR1 is SGHNT, CDR2 YYREEE (reference sequence). J lost 5 bases, V lost 3 bases, and 3 bases had no gene match. The CDR3 length is 13 residues. CDR3 in amino acids: CASSSQRGETQYF. In DNA form, the CDR3 reads TGTGCCAGCAGCTCCCAGCGGGGGGAGACCCAGTACTTC. The variable domain in full, with the rest retrieved from reference TRBV5-4 and TRBJ2-5, is ETGVTQSPTHLIKTRGQQVTLRCSSQSGHNTVSWYQQALGQGPQFIFQYYREEENGRGNFPPRFSGLQFPNYSSELNVNALELDDSALYLCASSSQRGETQYFGPGTRLLVL.

The chain uses TRBV28 and TRBJ1-1; a possible D gene is TRBD1 (6 bases). With 2 bases removed from V and 1 base from J, the gap between germline ends came to 11 bases. Germline CDR1 and CDR2: MDHEN and SYDVKM. This CDR3 has 15 amino acids. The CDR3 sequence is CASSLARGENTEAFF. CDR3 coding DNA: TGTGCCAGCAGTTTAGCAAGGGGGGAGAACACTGAAGCTTTCTTT.

The chain is built from TRBV9 and TRBJ1-6, with D hard to call. Germline V CDR1 and CDR2: SGDLS, YYNGEE. Trimming cost V 0 bases and J 0 bases, with 7 bases left between them. The length of the CDR3 is 16 residues. The CDR3 spells CASSVGPSSYNSPLHF. The CDR3 nucleotides are TGTGCCAGCAGCGTAGGTCCGAGCTCCTATAATTCACCCCTCCACTTT.

This chain uses TRBV10-3 with TRBJ1-1; D is undetermined. CDR1 and CDR2 (germline): ENHRY, SYGVKD. The CDR3 contains 12 residues. Trimming took 10 bases from V and 1 from J, leaving 10 bases between them. CDR3: CATSTANTEAFF. CDR3 DNA sequence: TGTGCCACGAGCACGGCGAACACTGAAGCTTTCTTT.

The chain combines TRBV3-1 (or the pseudogene TRBV3-2) with TRBJ2-2, with a weak D call TRBD1 (6 bases). The CDR3 length is 15 residues. Trimming left V 0 bases short and J 7 bases short, with 12 bases between. Germline loops: CDR1 LGHDT, CDR2 YNNKEL (reference sequence). CDR3 sequence (DNA): TGTGCCAGCAGCCAAGAGCCAGGGGCGGACGGGGAGCTGTTTTTT. This gives the protein CASSQEPGADGELFF.

The chain recombines TRBV18 with TRBJ1-1, with D perhaps matching TRBD1 (5 bases). With 4 bases removed from V and 7 bases from J, the gap between germline ends came to 16 bases. This CDR3 spans 14 amino acids. From germline, CDR1 is KGHSH and CDR2 LQKENI. CDR3 bases: TGTGCCAGCTCACTGCTCTCGGGGCTAGTTGAAGCTTTCTTT. It translates to CASSLLSGLVEAFF.

The CDR3 region has the DNA TGTGCCAGCAGTTTCCGACAGGCCGGGGAGCTGTTTTTT. It translates to CASSFRQAGELFF. The rearrangement uses TRBV6-2 or TRBV6-3 and TRBJ2-2, with D possibly being TRBD1 (6 bases). The V and J ends lost 4 bases and 6 bases respectively, with 9 bases between them. CDR3 length equals 13 residues. Germline CDR1 and CDR2: MNHEY and SVGEGT.

The chain combines TRBV6-5 with TRBJ2-5; D unclear. The CDR3 spans 14 residues. Germline V gene data show CDR1 as MNHEY and CDR2 as SVGAGI. V gave up 3 bases and J gave up 4 bases, with 12 bases separating them. The CDR3 sequence: CASSYSRAPETQYF. The CDR3 DNA reads as TGTGCCAGCAGTTATAGTCGGGCACCAGAGACCCAGTACTTC.

V and J are TRBV10-3 and TRBJ1-1; D is uncertain. V gave up 7 bases and J gave up 5 bases, with 14 bases separating them. Germline V gives CDR1 ENHRY, CDR2 SYGVKD. The CDR3 totals 13 residues. This CDR3 reads CAITRGTSTEAFF. The CDR3 coding sequence is TGTGCCATCACGCGGGGTACGAGTACTGAAGCTTTCTTT.

The CDR3 coding sequence is TGTGCCAGCAGCTTGGTTTGGGGGAACACTGAAGCTTTCTTT. Protein: CASSLVWGNTEAFF. This rearrangement joins TRBV5-6 to TRBJ1-1; no clear D gene. Germline assignment: CDR1 SGHDT and CDR2 YYEEEE. This CDR3 region has 14 residues. V was cut by 0 bases and J by 1 base, with 7 bases left in between.

The rearrangement joins TRBV7-9 to TRBJ2-7, with 9 positions matching TRBD1. The trim removed 1 base at V and 6 bases at J, leaving 13 bases unmatched. The CDR3 has 17 amino acids. Germline CDR1 SEHNR, CDR2 FQNEAQ (reference sequence). This chain's CDR3 is CASSLVSAGTGRGEQYF. The CDR3 DNA reads as TGTGCCAGCAGCTTAGTCAGTGCCGGGACAGGGAGGGGCGAGCAGTACTTC.

This rearrangement joins TRBV3-1 (or the pseudogene TRBV3-2) to TRBJ2-3, with 10 bases that match TRBD2. Germline CDR1 reads LGHDT; CDR2 reads YNNKEL (reference sequence). The CDR3 has 15 amino acids. With 8 bases clipped from V and 6 bases from J, the junction kept 11 bases outside the gene matches. The CDR3 bases are TGTGCCAGCCGACGGGCTAGCGGGGGAGGGGATACGCAGTATTTT. Translation gives CASRRASGGGDTQYF.